This entry lists 32 T cell receptor beta chains sequenced from one sample in a study of blood T cells in healthy people across ages. Through a sample-barcoded 5' primer and a J-beta primer mix, a second PCR was run for roughly 6 to 11 cycles. TCRdb redid the calling of the 5' RACE reads with MiXCR, one entry per CDR3 protein. This sample yields about 800,000 distinct CDR3 sequences, of which roughly 50% are seen a single time; roughly 22% belongs to the top ten. The sequencing sample was made of blood. The receptors shown here come from a man under 40 in good health.

This chain joins TRBV12-3 or TRBV12-4 and TRBJ2-1, with a weak D call TRBD2 (6 bases). The ends were cut back, 8 bases at V and 7 bases at J, with 12 bases in the middle. CDR3 length: 12 residues. CDR3 in DNA: TGTGCCAGCGGGACCGCGGGGAATGAGCAGTTCTTC. Protein product: CASGTAGNEQFF.

This clonotype has only one observation. V and J are TRBV3-1 and TRBJ2-7; 9 nucleotides line up with TRBD1. Germline CDR1 reads LGHDT; CDR2 reads YNNKEL (reference sequence). This CDR3 comprises 16 residues. V lost 1 base and J lost 6; bases outside the gene matches: 10. CDR3: CASSQAQTGGFSEQYF. The CDR3 DNA follows: TGTGCCAGCAGCCAAGCCCAAACAGGGGGCTTCTCCGAGCAGTACTTC.

The rearrangement uses TRBV6-5 and TRBJ2-7, with 9 bases matching TRBD2. V shed 4 bases and J 4 bases; nucleotides not matched to a gene: 8. The CDR3 sequence is 15 residues long. CDR1 is MNHEY, CDR2 SVGAGI, per germline. CDR3 nucleotides: TGTGCCAGCAGTTGGGCCCTAGCGGGACCTTACGAGCAGTACTTC. It codes for CASSWALAGPYEQYF.

Remarks on this clonotype: This could be a read error, since a much larger clone is one nucleotide away. The chain has TRBV7-2 and TRBJ2-3; D perhaps matches TRBD1 (6 bases). Germline CDR1 SGHTA, CDR2 FQGNSA. This CDR3 spans 17 amino acids. V lost 4 bases to trimming and J lost 1 base, with 18 bases between them. This CDR3 reads CASSWLTGSGGTDTQYF. The CDR3 nucleotides are TGTGCCAGCAGCTGGCTGACAGGCTCGGGTGGCACAGATACGCAGTATTTT.

The chain has TRBV5-1 and TRBJ2-3; D not certain. This CDR3 spans 12 amino acids. V dropped 9 bases and J dropped 6 bases, with 14 bases sitting between them. The germline V gene has CDR1 SGHRS and CDR2 YFSETQ. This CDR3 reads CATRRNSDTQYF. As DNA, the CDR3 is TGCGCCACCCGACGAAACTCGGATACGCAGTATTTT.

This clonotype appeared a few times. The chain uses TRBV20-1 and TRBJ1-4; D unresolved. Trimming took off 6 bases at V and 7 bases at J, with 12 bases between the two ends. Germline CDR1 is DFQATT and CDR2 is SNEGSKA (reference sequence). CDR3 length: 12 amino acids. CDR3 coding DNA: TGCAGTGCCGCTGTTGAGGCTGAAAAACTGTTTTTT. Translation: CSAAVEAEKLFF.

This clonotype has only a few counts. The chain uses TRBV7-6 and TRBJ1-2, with 12 positions matching TRBD1. The CDR3 is made up of 16 amino acids. V lost 1 base, J lost 6 bases, and 6 bases stayed unmatched. Germline V gene sequence: CDR1 SGHVS, CDR2 FNYEAQ. CDR3 region: CASSLEAGQGADGYTF. The DNA of the CDR3 is TGTGCCAGCAGCTTAGAGGCGGGACAGGGGGCAGATGGCTACACCTTC.

The chain is built from TRBV10-3 and TRBJ2-7; D is unresolved. The germline V gene encodes CDR1 ENHRY and CDR2 SYGVKD. The V end lost 4 bases, the J end lost 3 bases, and 7 bases lay between the germline ends. The CDR3 covers 12 residues. This CDR3 is CAISGSFYEQYF. Written as DNA, the CDR3 is TGTGCCATCAGTGGGAGCTTCTACGAGCAGTACTTC.

This clonotype was found once. The V gene is TRBV20-1, the J gene TRBJ2-1, with 7 bases identical to TRBD2. The J call may be wrong; the DNA end is better matched by TRBJ2-7. The CDR3 contains 14 residues. The V gene's germline CDR1 is DFQATT and CDR2 SNEGSKA (reference sequence). This chain's CDR3 is CSAIGVGLVYEQYF. For the CDR3, the DNA is TGCAGTGCTATAGGAGTCGGACTAGTTTACGAGCAGTACTTC.

Ten or more counts support this clonotype. V is TRBV11-1 and J is TRBJ2-7, with a possible D match to TRBD1 (6 bases). In germline, CDR1 is SGHAT, CDR2 FQDESV (reference sequence). The CDR3 loop spans 14 amino acids. The V and J ends lost 5 bases and 4 bases respectively, with 15 bases between them. CDR3 loop: CASSLLGQAYEQYF. DNA for the CDR3: TGTGCCAGCAGCCTCCTGGGACAAGCGTACGAGCAGTACTTC.

The chain has TRBV27 and TRBJ2-1, with 14 bases identical to TRBD2. After removal of 0 bases from V and 7 bases from J, the junction contained 2 bases not matched to a gene. The CDR3 contains 16 residues. CDR1 and CDR2 from the germline V gene are MNHEY and SMNVEV (reference sequence). Here the CDR3 DNA reads TGTGCCAGCAGTTTATCTGGGACTAGCGGGAGTAATGAGCAGTTCTTC. It translates to CASSLSGTSGSNEQFF.

This clonotype was detected a few times. The V and J genes are TRBV7-2 and TRBJ2-7, with a tentative D call TRBD2 (5 bases). V was clipped by 7 bases and J by 1 base, with 11 bases between them. In germline, CDR1 is SGHTA, CDR2 FQGNSA. This CDR3 is 13 amino acids long. The CDR3 sequence: CASNPGWSYEQYF. CDR3 coding DNA: TGTGCCAGCAACCCGGGATGGTCCTACGAGCAGTACTTC.

This clonotype was counted only a few times. This chain uses TRBV29-1 with TRBJ2-3; D unresolved. Germline CDR1 SQVTM, CDR2 ANQGSEA. V was clipped by 8 bases and J by 2 bases, with 14 bases between them. The CDR3 covers 13 residues. The CDR3 reads CSLSLTNTDTQYF. DNA of the CDR3: TGCAGCCTAAGTCTGACCAACACAGATACGCAGTATTTT.

This clonotype was seen a handful of times. The J gene is TRBJ2-3, the V gene TRBV7-6, with 10 bases lining up with TRBD2. Trimming cost V 0 bases and J 4 bases; bases outside gene matches: 4. CDR3 size: 16 residues. CDR1 and CDR2 from the germline V gene are SGHVS and FNYEAQ. Here the CDR3 reads CASSLAPSGRPDTQYF. The CDR3 bases are TGTGCCAGCAGCTTAGCTCCTAGCGGGAGACCAGATACGCAGTATTTT.

This clonotype was found a few times. V usage is TRBV10-2 and J usage is TRBJ1-6; D unresolved. This CDR3 comprises 13 residues. Trimming removed 3 bases at V and 9 bases at J, with 9 bases between. Per the germline V gene, CDR1 is WSHSY and CDR2 is SAAADI. The CDR3 DNA reads TGCGCCAGCAGTGAAAGTTATGGTTCACCCCTCCACTTT. Its protein is CASSESYGSPLHF.

CDR3 in DNA: TGTGCCTGGAGCACAACCTACAATGAGCAGTTCTTC. This codes for CAWSTTYNEQFF. The chain joins TRBV30 to TRBJ2-1; D not resolved. This CDR3 region has 12 residues. Looked up from germline, CDR1 is GTSNPN and CDR2 is SVGIG (reference sequence). Trimming took 3 bases from V and 2 from J, leaving 5 bases between them.

V is TRBV7-8 and J is TRBJ2-4; TRBD1 aligns across 9 bases. The closer fit of TRBJ2-7 to the DNA end suggests the J call may be wrong. The CDR3 sequence is 14 residues long. Germline V lookup: CDR1 SGHVS, CDR2 FQNEAQ. The DNA of the CDR3 is TGTGCCAGCAGCAACCGGGACAGGGTCTACGAGCAGTACTTC. Translating gives CASSNRDRVYEQYF.

In regard to this clonotype: Since a much larger clone is just one base distant, this may be a read error. The rearrangement joins TRBV6-2 or TRBV6-3 to TRBJ1-2, with D maybe TRBD1 (6 bases). The germline V gene has CDR1 MNHEY and CDR2 SVGEGT. Trimming stripped 5 bases from V and 7 bases from J, with 14 bases between. The CDR3 has 13 amino acids. CDR3 residues: CASSDGQFSGYTF. The CDR3 DNA reads TGTGCCAGCAGTGACGGACAGTTCTCTGGCTACACCTTC.

The chain has TRBV5-6 and TRBJ1-2; D not resolved. V shed 6 bases and J shed 5 bases, with 20 bases lying between them. CDR1 and CDR2 from the germline V gene are SGHDT and YYEEEE. CDR3 size: 15 residues. DNA of the CDR3: TGTGCCAGCATATCGAAATTTGCGGTGATTTATGGCTACACCTTC. Amino acids: CASISKFAVIYGYTF.

The CDR3 is CASSSQDTPNTEAFF. CDR3 DNA: TGTGCCAGCAGCTCCCAGGACACTCCGAACACTGAAGCTTTCTTT. V is TRBV7-8 and J is TRBJ1-1; tentatively, D is TRBD1 (5 bases). This CDR3 region has 15 residues. The V end lost 4 bases, the J end lost 1 base, and 13 bases lay between the germline ends. In germline, CDR1 is SGHVS, CDR2 FQNEAQ. Full variable domain (missing parts from reference TRBV7-8 and TRBJ1-1): GAGVSQSPRYKVAKRGQDVALRCDPISGHVSLFWYQQALGQGPEFLTYFQNEAQLDKSGLPSDRFFAERPEGSVSTLKIQRTQQEDSAVYLCASSSQDTPNTEAFFGQGTRLTVV.

With respect to this clonotype: Compared with germline, one end of the junction differs, possibly owing to a read error. V is TRBV7-9 and J is TRBJ1-1; D gene uncertain. This CDR3 comprises 13 residues. The germline V gene has CDR1 SEHNR and CDR2 FQNEAQ (reference sequence). CDR3 nucleotide sequence: TGCGCCAGCAGCCGTCACGGGAACACTGAAGCTTTCTTT. Translated: CASSRHGNTEAFF. Based on the CDR3 plus reference TRBV7-9 and TRBJ1-1, the full variable domain is DTGVSQNPRHKITKRGQNVTFRCDPISEHNRLYWYRQTLGQGPEFLTYFQNEAQLEKSRLLSDRFSAERPKGSFSTLEIQRTEQGDSAMYLCASSRHGNTEAFFGQGTRLTVV.

CDR3 loop: CATEKLNSNQPQHF. CDR3 bases: TGTGCCACCGAAAAGTTGAATAGCAATCAGCCCCAGCATTTT. V and J are TRBV6-2 or TRBV6-3 and TRBJ1-5, with D unclear. The germline V gene has CDR1 MNHEY and CDR2 SVGEGT. The CDR3 loop spans 14 amino acids. Trimming took 10 bases from V and 0 from J, leaving 13 bases between them.

This chain uses TRBV10-3 with TRBJ2-5, with D perhaps given as TRBD1 or TRBD2 (5 bases each). Germline loops: CDR1 ENHRY, CDR2 SYGVKD. The CDR3 runs to 14 residues. The V gene lost 6 bases and the J gene lost 3 bases, with 14 bases spanning the gap. The CDR3 reads CAIRGQGPKETQYF. The CDR3 nucleotides are TGTGCCATCAGGGGTCAGGGACCAAAAGAGACCCAGTACTTC.

This clonotype has only a few counts. The chain is built from TRBV24-1 and TRBJ2-5, with D possibly being TRBD2 (6 bases). The CDR3 is made up of 14 amino acids. Germline V gene data show CDR1 as KGHDR and CDR2 as SFDVKD. Trimming shortened V by 3 bases and J by 4 bases, and 11 bases separated the two germline ends. The CDR3 DNA is TGTGCCACCAGTGATCCTCGGGAGCGAGAGACCCAGTACTTC. Protein sequence: CATSDPRERETQYF.

In this sample, this clonotype turned up many times. The V gene is TRBV10-3, the J gene TRBJ2-7; TRBD1 agrees at 11 bases. Per germline, CDR1 ENHRY and CDR2 SYGVKD. The CDR3 extends over 14 amino acids. Trimming took 7 bases from V and 3 from J; bases not matched to a gene: 5. The DNA of the CDR3 is TGTGCCATCAATCCCGGGACAGGGGGCTACGAGCAGTACTTC. Protein: CAINPGTGGYEQYF.

J is TRBJ2-7 and V is TRBV29-1; possibly TRBD1 for D (5 bases). The V gene's germline CDR1 is SQVTM and CDR2 ANQGSEA. V dropped 6 bases and J dropped 7 bases, with 13 bases sitting between them. The CDR3 has 11 residues. CDR3 amino acids: CSVPQDNEQYF. The CDR3 DNA reads TGCAGCGTACCTCAGGACAATGAGCAGTACTTC.

This clonotype occurred a few times. J is TRBJ1-2 and V is TRBV27, with a tentative D call TRBD1 (6 bases). Germline CDR1 and CDR2: MNHEY and SMNVEV (reference sequence). This CDR3 is 14 amino acids long. V was cut by 3 bases and J by 4 bases, with 12 bases left in between. CDR3 DNA sequence: TGTGCCAGCAGTTTCGCTGGGGGGGCCTATGGCTACACCTTC. The encoded protein is CASSFAGGAYGYTF.

This clonotype occurred a few times. The rearrangement links TRBV5-6 to TRBJ1-2; D might be TRBD1 (5 bases). CDR1 and CDR2 from the germline V gene are SGHDT and YYEEEE. With 1 base removed from V and 3 bases from J, the gap between germline ends came to 10 bases. The CDR3 is 14 residues long. For the CDR3, the DNA is TGTGCCAGCAGCTTGCGACTGGGGGACTATGGCTACACCTTC. Residues: CASSLRLGDYGYTF.

Comments on this clonotype: One end of the junction fails to match germline, which may point to a read error. The gene calls are TRBV7-2 and TRBJ2-7; TRBD2 is a possible D gene (6 bases). CDR1 is SGHTA, CDR2 FQGNSA, per germline. This CDR3 has 13 residues. The CDR3 DNA sequence: TGTGCCAGCAGCGTAGCGGAAGTAGGAGAGCAGTACTTC. As protein: CASSVAEVGEQYF.

The J gene is TRBJ2-5, the V gene TRBV28; unclear D gene. CDR1 MDHEN and CDR2 SYDVKM come from the germline V gene. V lost 9 bases and J 2 bases, leaving 16 bases between the germline ends. The CDR3 has 14 residues. Written as DNA, the CDR3 is TGTGCCAGTAGACCAATAGGTTCACAAGAGACCCAGTACTTC. Protein product: CASRPIGSQETQYF.

The chain recombines TRBV12-3 or TRBV12-4 with TRBJ2-1; no clear D gene. V gave up 3 bases and J gave up 10 bases, with 10 bases separating them. There are 12 residues in the CDR3. CDR3 in amino acids: CASSLVPGEQFF. CDR3 in DNA: TGTGCCAGCAGTTTGGTGCCAGGAGAGCAGTTCTTC.

V and J are TRBV4-3 and TRBJ2-3; no definite D call. Germline values: CDR1 LGHNA, CDR2 YSLEER. V was trimmed by 2 bases and J by 3 bases, leaving 15 bases between them. This CDR3 contains 16 residues. The CDR3 nucleotides read TGCGCCAGCAGCCAACAGCCCTGGACCATTACAGATACGCAGTATTTT. Translated: CASSQQPWTITDTQYF.